This record looks at one T cell receptor beta chain sequence and its context. Its cognate antigen is unknown. Recipients boosted at about 4 weeks or about 12 weeks are pooled. This sample was taken from a study of T cell responses to AZD1222 COVID-19 vaccine. The study's findings and limits: Reports say nearly half of spike-specific TCRs go after unmutated variant regions. Spike regions recognized by vaccine-associated CD4 TCRs spanned the protein, led by 160-218 and 743-854. Spike-specific TCR breadth and depth grew following two AZD1222 doses.

Only in-frame clones appear in the TCRdb table, and some are missing; sequencing was by immunoSEQ multiplex PCR. Of over 150,000 clones in the sample, 94% were seen once. The CDR3 sequence is 12 residues long. The V gene lost 5 bases and the J gene lost 8 bases, with 9 bases spanning the gap. This sample comprised peripheral blood, obtained 28 days after the second AZD1222 dose. V usage is TRBV12-3 or TRBV12-4 and J usage is TRBJ1-4; D is unresolved. The receptor was derived from an adult who received the AZD1222 COVID-19 vaccine. The chain's CDR3 is CASSPASEKLFF. In nucleotides, the CDR3 is TGTGCCAGCAGTCCCGCCTCCGAAAAACTGTTTTTT.